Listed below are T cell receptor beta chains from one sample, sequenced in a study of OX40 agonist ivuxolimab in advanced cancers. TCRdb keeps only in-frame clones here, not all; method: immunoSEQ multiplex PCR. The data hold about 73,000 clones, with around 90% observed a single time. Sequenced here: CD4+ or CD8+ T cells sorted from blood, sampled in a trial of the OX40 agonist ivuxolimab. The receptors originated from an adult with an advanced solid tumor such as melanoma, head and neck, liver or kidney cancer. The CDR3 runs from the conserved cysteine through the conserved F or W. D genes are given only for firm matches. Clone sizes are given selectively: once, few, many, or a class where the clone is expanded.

cdr3_nt: TGTGCCAGCAGCTTTCGAGGATTCGATGAGCAGTTCTTC
cdr3_aa: CASSFRGFDEQFF
v_call: TRBV7-6
d_call: -
clone_size: -
j_call: TRBJ2-1

cdr3_nt: TGTGCCAGCAGTGAATCGCTGGGAAGTCGGAGTCAGCCCCAGCATTTT
cdr3_aa: CASSESLGSRSQPQHF
v_call: TRBV2
d_call: -
clone_size: -
j_call: TRBJ1-5

cdr3_nt: TGTGCCAGCAGCCAACTGGGGCGGGAGTTCTACAATGAGCAGTTCTTC
cdr3_aa: CASSQLGREFYNEQFF
v_call: TRBV14
d_call: TRBD2
clone_size: medium-sized
j_call: TRBJ2-1

cdr3_nt: TGTGCCAGCAGCGAACTAGGGACAGTCGGAAACACCATATATTTT
cdr3_aa: CASSELGTVGNTIYF
v_call: TRBV7-8
d_call: TRBD1
clone_size: -
j_call: TRBJ1-3

cdr3_nt: TGTGCCAGCAGCTTGTTGGGACAATACAATGAGCAGTTCTTC
cdr3_aa: CASSLLGQYNEQFF
v_call: TRBV11-2
d_call: -
clone_size: few
j_call: TRBJ2-1

cdr3_nt: TGTGCCAGCAGCCCGGGGACAGGCCGGTTGTGGATCCACTTT
cdr3_aa: CASSPGTGRLWIHF
v_call: TRBV7-8
d_call: TRBD1
clone_size: few
j_call: TRBJ1-6

cdr3_nt: TGTGCCAGCACCCGGTGGGCAGGGCGGACAGATACGCAGTATTTT
cdr3_aa: CASTRWAGRTDTQYF
v_call: TRBV5-4
d_call: -
clone_size: -
j_call: TRBJ2-3

cdr3_nt: TGCGCCAGCAGCCAACCCGGACACCCTAGCAATCAGCCCCAGCATTTT
cdr3_aa: CASSQPGHPSNQPQHF
v_call: TRBV4-1
d_call: -
clone_size: -
j_call: TRBJ1-5

cdr3_nt: TGTGCCAGCAGCGCGGGGACAGGGGAAGTCCAAGAGACCCAGTACTTC
cdr3_aa: CASSAGTGEVQETQYF
v_call: TRBV7-9
d_call: TRBD1
clone_size: -
j_call: TRBJ2-5

cdr3_nt: TGTGCCAGCAACCAAGATATGACTAGCGGGAGCTATGAGCAGTTCTTC
cdr3_aa: CASNQDMTSGSYEQFF
v_call: TRBV4-2
d_call: TRBD2
clone_size: -
j_call: TRBJ2-1

cdr3_nt: TGTGCCAGCAGTGGAAACAGGGGGCCTTCTGGGGCCAACGTCCTGACTTTC
cdr3_aa: CASSGNRGPSGANVLTF
v_call: TRBV6-1
d_call: TRBD1
clone_size: -
j_call: TRBJ2-6

cdr3_nt: TGTGCCAGCAGCTTAGGGGATTACCACAATGAGCAGTTCTTC
cdr3_aa: CASSLGDYHNEQFF
v_call: TRBV7-9
d_call: -
clone_size: -
j_call: TRBJ2-1

cdr3_nt: TGTGCCAGCAGCTTGGGGACTAGCGGGAGATACGAGCAGTACTTC
cdr3_aa: CASSLGTSGRYEQYF
v_call: TRBV7-8
d_call: TRBD2
clone_size: -
j_call: TRBJ2-7

cdr3_nt: TGTGCCAGCAGTCGAGGACTAGCGGGAGACGAGACCCAGTACTTC
cdr3_aa: CASSRGLAGDETQYF
v_call: TRBV27
d_call: TRBD2
clone_size: -
j_call: TRBJ2-5

cdr3_nt: TGTGCCTTTTGGACAGGGTCAGGCAATGAGCAGTTCTTC
cdr3_aa: CAFWTGSGNEQFF
v_call: TRBV30
d_call: TRBD1
clone_size: -
j_call: TRBJ2-1

cdr3_nt: TGTGCCACAGCCCCAGGGGGGTTTTTAAACATTCAGTACTTC
cdr3_aa: CATAPGGFLNIQYF
v_call: TRBV27
d_call: -
clone_size: -
j_call: TRBJ2-4

cdr3_nt: TGTGCCAGCAGTTACCTCGTTCAGGGCAGGGACGAGCAGTACTTC
cdr3_aa: CASSYLVQGRDEQYF
v_call: TRBV6-6
d_call: -
clone_size: -
j_call: TRBJ2-7

cdr3_nt: TGTGCCAGCTCACCACCTGGCAGAGCCTACGAGCAGTACTTC
cdr3_aa: CASSPPGRAYEQYF
v_call: TRBV18
d_call: -
clone_size: -
j_call: TRBJ2-7

cdr3_nt: TGTGCCAGCAGCAATAGCGGGAGGTCTCCCTACGAGCAGTACTTC
cdr3_aa: CASSNSGRSPYEQYF
v_call: TRBV6-6
d_call: TRBD2
clone_size: -
j_call: TRBJ2-7

cdr3_nt: TGTGCCAGCTCACCGGTTGGAGCTCCTAATGAAAAACTGTTTTTT
cdr3_aa: CASSPVGAPNEKLFF
v_call: TRBV18
d_call: -
clone_size: once
j_call: TRBJ1-4

cdr3_nt: TGTGCCAGTCGGGGGCCAAGCTCCTACAATGAGCAGTTCTTC
cdr3_aa: CASRGPSSYNEQFF
v_call: TRBV19
d_call: -
clone_size: -
j_call: TRBJ2-1

cdr3_nt: TGTGCCAGCAGCTCCGGACAGGGGTGGTCCTACGAGCAGTACTTC
cdr3_aa: CASSSGQGWSYEQYF
v_call: TRBV7-7
d_call: TRBD1
clone_size: -
j_call: TRBJ2-7

cdr3_nt: TGCGCCAGCAGCTTGGGATACACCGGGGAGCTGTTTTTT
cdr3_aa: CASSLGYTGELFF
v_call: TRBV5-1
d_call: -
clone_size: -
j_call: TRBJ2-2

cdr3_nt: TGTGCCAGCAGTACCCGGACAGGGGTAGATACGCAGTATTTT
cdr3_aa: CASSTRTGVDTQYF
v_call: TRBV28
d_call: TRBD1
clone_size: -
j_call: TRBJ2-3

cdr3_nt: TGCGCCAGCAGCGTCGGGACTAGCGGGAGTACTTGGGCAGATACGCAGTATTTT
cdr3_aa: CASSVGTSGSTWADTQYF
v_call: TRBV5-1
d_call: TRBD2
clone_size: -
j_call: TRBJ2-3